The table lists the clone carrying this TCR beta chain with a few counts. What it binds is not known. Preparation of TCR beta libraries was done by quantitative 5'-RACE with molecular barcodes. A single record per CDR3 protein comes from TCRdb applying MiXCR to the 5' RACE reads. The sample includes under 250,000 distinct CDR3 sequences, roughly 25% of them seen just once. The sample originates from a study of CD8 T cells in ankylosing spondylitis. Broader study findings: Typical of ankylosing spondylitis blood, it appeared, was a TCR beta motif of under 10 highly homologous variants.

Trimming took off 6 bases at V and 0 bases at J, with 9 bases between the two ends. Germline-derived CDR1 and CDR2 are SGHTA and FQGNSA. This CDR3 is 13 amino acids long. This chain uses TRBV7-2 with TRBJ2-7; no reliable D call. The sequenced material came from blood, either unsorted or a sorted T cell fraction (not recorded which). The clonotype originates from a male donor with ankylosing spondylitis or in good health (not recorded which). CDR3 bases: TGTGCCAGCAGTCGACCTGGCTCCTACGAGCAGTACTTC. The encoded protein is CASSRPGSYEQYF.